This passage covers 30 T cell receptor beta chains from one sample sequenced in a study of T cells in Graves' hyperthyroidism and ophthalmopathy (dated by TCRdb to between 2019 and 2020). The method behind the library was multiplex PCR. Instrument used: Illumina HiSeq 2000. The TCR beta CDR3 regions were amplified from RNA transcripts. The TCR CDR3 was subjected to a first round of RT-PCR using the HTBI primer set and the Qiagen OneStep RT-PCR kit. TCRdb's own reprocessing of the public reads used fastp at Q25 and MiXCR and kept productive beta chains. Every entry covers one CDR3 protein and lists the most common genes and DNA from its rows. The sample table holds about 350,000 distinct CDR3 sequences, of which around a sixth were seen once. The biggest ten clones account for less than 20% of the sample. Sequencing input: blood. Source of these receptors: a middle-aged woman with Graves' ophthalmopathy.

The sample holds many counts of this clonotype. This chain connects TRBV20-1 to TRBJ1-2; D call uncertain. The V gene's germline CDR1 is DFQATT and CDR2 SNEGSKA (reference sequence). V lost 0 bases to trimming and J lost 8 bases, with 13 bases between them. This CDR3 is built from 13 residues. The CDR3: CSARDVQAEGYTF. The CDR3 coding sequence is TGCAGTGCTAGAGATGTCCAGGCTGAGGGCTACACCTTC.

This clonotype was detected many times. The rearrangement joins TRBV7-2 to TRBJ1-1; 8 nucleotides line up with TRBD1. From germline, CDR1 is SGHTA and CDR2 FQGNSA. V lost 3 bases and J lost 5; bases outside the gene matches: 5. This CDR3 is 14 amino acids long. This CDR3 is CASSLTGVGTEAFF. In DNA form, the CDR3 reads TGTGCCAGCAGCTTGACAGGGGTCGGGACTGAAGCTTTCTTT.

The rearrangement links TRBV15 to TRBJ1-5; perhaps TRBD1 as D (5 bases). V dropped 5 bases and J dropped 1 base, with 21 bases sitting between them. There are 18 residues in the CDR3. Germline assignment: CDR1 LNHNV and CDR2 YYDKDF (reference sequence). CDR3 in DNA: TGTGCCACCAGCGAACCAGGGAATTTCCAGAGGAGCAATCAGCCCCAGCATTTT. Its translation is CATSEPGNFQRSNQPQHF.

V is TRBV7-2 and J is TRBJ2-5; D might be TRBD2 (6 bases). The germline gives CDR1 SGHTA, CDR2 FQGNSA. Trimming removed 5 bases at V and 4 bases at J, with 11 bases between. The CDR3 runs 13 residues. CDR3 loop: CASSPARGETQYF. As DNA, the CDR3 is TGTGCCAGCAGCCCCGCGCGGGGAGAGACCCAGTACTTC.

The chain uses TRBV20-1 and TRBJ2-2, with D possibly being TRBD1 or TRBD2 (5 bases each). Per germline, CDR1 DFQATT and CDR2 SNEGSKA (reference sequence). Trimming stripped 1 base from V and 3 bases from J, with 18 bases between. The CDR3 length is 17 residues. CDR3 coding DNA: TGCAGTGCTAGAGTTCGGGGCCCCCGAGGACACACCGGGGAGCTGTTTTTT. The encoded protein is CSARVRGPRGHTGELFF.

V and J are TRBV6-4 and TRBJ2-7, with a weak D call TRBD1 (5 bases). The ends were cut back, 0 bases at V and 2 bases at J, with 14 bases in the middle. This CDR3 is built from 16 residues. The germline gives CDR1 MRHNA, CDR2 SNTAGT. The CDR3 DNA reads TGTGCCAGCAGTGACTCGTGGGCCCAGGGTCCCTACGAGCAGTACTTC. Encoded protein: CASSDSWAQGPYEQYF.

The table lists this clonotype with many counts. The chain is built from TRBV11-2 and TRBJ2-1; weak D call: TRBD2 (5 bases). The germline gives CDR1 SGHAT, CDR2 FQNNGV. Trimming took off 5 bases at V and 0 bases at J, with 17 bases between the two ends. This CDR3 spans 17 amino acids. As DNA, the CDR3 is TGTGCCAGCAGCGAAGAAGGTAGGAGGTTCTCCTACAATGAGCAGTTCTTC. Its translation is CASSEEGRRFSYNEQFF. Full variable domain (missing parts from reference TRBV11-2 and TRBJ2-1): EAGVAQSPRYKIIEKRQSVAFWCNPISGHATLYWYQQILGQGPKLLIQFQNNGVVDDSQLPKDRFSAERLKGVDSTLKIQPAKLEDSAVYLCASSEEGRRFSYNEQFFGPGTRLTVL.

This clonotype was picked up many times. CDR3 nucleotide sequence: TGCGCCAGCAGCCAAGTTGCAAGCTCCTACGAGCAGTACTTC. Translated: CASSQVASSYEQYF. V is TRBV4-1 and J is TRBJ2-7; D not certain. The V and J ends lost 1 base and 0 bases respectively, with 7 bases between them. The germline V gene has CDR1 MGHRA and CDR2 YSYEKL. The CDR3 is made up of 14 amino acids.

The V gene is TRBV30, the J gene TRBJ2-7; D is unclear. Trimming removed 2 bases at V and 0 bases at J, with 17 bases between. The CDR3 is made up of 16 amino acids. The germline V gene encodes CDR1 GTSNPN and CDR2 SVGIG (reference sequence). The CDR3 region is CAWSPSRSGASYEQYF. The DNA for the CDR3 is TGTGCCTGGAGTCCCTCTCGGTCAGGAGCCTCCTACGAGCAGTACTTC.

In its sample, this clonotype was seen many times. V gene TRBV5-6 combines with J gene TRBJ1-1; D not resolved. Germline CDR1 SGHDT, CDR2 YYEEEE. This CDR3 contains 13 residues. V lost 7 bases and J 8 bases, leaving 18 bases between the germline ends. Written as DNA, the CDR3 is TGTGCCAGCTGCGAACTCGGACTCCGCGAAGCTTTCTTT. Translating gives CASCELGLREAFF.

This clonotype was detected ten times or more. The chain recombines TRBV11-1 with TRBJ2-3, with D maybe TRBD2 (6 bases). Trimming removed 6 bases from V and 2 bases from J, with 15 bases in between. CDR1 and CDR2 from the germline V gene are SGHAT and FQDESV (reference sequence). This CDR3 has 15 amino acids. In nucleotides, the CDR3 is TGTGCCAGCAGTTCCGGGACTGACCTCACAGATACGCAGTATTTT. Amino acids: CASSSGTDLTDTQYF.

This clonotype was recorded at least ten times. The chain links TRBV27 to TRBJ2-7; D may be TRBD2 (6 bases). The germline V gene encodes CDR1 MNHEY and CDR2 SMNVEV (reference sequence). CDR3 length equals 14 residues. V was cut by 6 bases and J by 2 bases, with 14 bases left in between. CDR3 nucleotides: TGTGCCAGCAGGCGCTCGGGGGAGGCCTACGAGCAGTACTTC. This codes for CASRRSGEAYEQYF.

This clonotype was observed at least ten times. The chain couples TRBV6-5 to TRBJ1-2; D is perhaps TRBD1 (6 bases). The V end lost 2 bases, the J end lost 8 bases, and 15 bases lay between the germline ends. This CDR3 is 14 amino acids long. Germline assignment: CDR1 MNHEY and CDR2 SVGAGI. CDR3 nucleotides: TGTGCCAGCAGTTACGCTTCGGGGGCGGGAGGCTACACCTTC. This encodes CASSYASGAGGYTF.

This clonotype has at least ten counts. The rearrangement uses TRBV7-3 and TRBJ2-2; weak D call: TRBD2 (6 bases). The CDR3 has 14 amino acids. Germline V gives CDR1 SGHTA, CDR2 FQGTGA. V dropped 5 bases and J dropped 4 bases, with 11 bases sitting between them. CDR3 sequence reads: CASSLGGTTGELFF. The CDR3 DNA follows: TGTGCCAGCAGCCTCGGAGGGACCACCGGGGAGCTGTTTTTT.

This clonotype has ten or more counts. The rearrangement uses TRBV5-1 and TRBJ2-7, with a tentative D call TRBD2 (5 bases). The CDR3 length is 13 residues. Trimming took 7 bases from V and 0 from J, leaving 11 bases between them. Germline V lookup: CDR1 SGHRS, CDR2 YFSETQ. In DNA, the CDR3 is TGCGCCAGCTATTCGGGGAGCTCCTACGAGCAGTACTTC. This sequence encodes CASYSGSSYEQYF. The whole variable domain, remainder taken from reference TRBV5-1 and TRBJ2-7, is KAGVTQTPRYLIKTRGQQVTLSCSPISGHRSVSWYQQTPGQGLQFLFEYFSETQRNKGNFPGRFSGRQFSNSRSEMNVSTLELGDSALYLCASYSGSSYEQYFGPGTRLTVT.

CDR3 nucleotide sequence: TGTGCCAGCAGCTTAAGGGGGGTGGAAGCTTTCTTT. Its protein is CASSLRGVEAFF. This sequence joins TRBV11-2 and TRBJ1-1, with D perhaps matching TRBD1 (6 bases). This CDR3 region has 12 residues. Germline values: CDR1 SGHAT, CDR2 FQNNGV. Trimming took off 2 bases at V and 8 bases at J, with 9 bases between the two ends.

This clonotype was recorded many times. The junction and the germline gene differ at one end; a read error may be behind it. The chain links TRBV6-1 to TRBJ2-7, with D perhaps TRBD2 (6 bases). Germline lookup yields CDR1 MNHNS and CDR2 SASEGT. The CDR3 runs to 14 residues. The DNA for the CDR3 is TGTGCCAGCACCGAAGGGACTCAGCGAGACGAGAGGAGCTTC. Its protein product is CASTEGTQRDERSF.

Ten or more counts support this clonotype. The chain carries TRBV28 and TRBJ2-5; TRBD2 matches at 7 bases. With 3 bases clipped from V and 5 bases from J, the junction kept 9 bases outside the gene matches. The CDR3 has 15 residues. Germline lookup yields CDR1 MDHEN and CDR2 SYDVKM. This chain's CDR3 is CASSFGAGVLETQYF. CDR3 coding DNA: TGTGCCAGCAGTTTTGGGGCGGGAGTGTTGGAGACCCAGTACTTC.

Many counts were recorded for this clonotype. The chain recombines TRBV30 with TRBJ1-6, with 10 bases that match TRBD1. The CDR3 is 16 amino acids. Germline V gene sequence: CDR1 GTSNPN, CDR2 SVGIG (reference sequence). The trim removed 2 bases at V and 10 bases at J, leaving 11 bases unmatched. CDR3: CAWSFWSGDRGSPLHF. As DNA, the CDR3 is TGTGCCTGGAGTTTCTGGTCAGGGGACAGGGGATCACCCCTCCACTTT.

This clonotype was picked up many times. This rearrangement joins TRBV10-3 to TRBJ2-7; D unclear. The CDR3 spans 14 residues. From germline, CDR1 is ENHRY and CDR2 SYGVKD. The V and J ends lost 4 bases and 0 bases respectively, with 10 bases between them. The CDR3 protein is CAISGRNLSYEQYF. CDR3 coding DNA: TGTGCCATCAGTGGAAGGAATCTCTCCTACGAGCAGTACTTC.

This clonotype was found many times. This chain joins TRBV4-3 and TRBJ1-2, with TRBD1 as a possible D gene (6 bases). The germline V gene encodes CDR1 LGHNA and CDR2 YSLEER. The CDR3 contains 14 residues. Trimming stripped 4 bases from V and 5 bases from J, with 14 bases between. CDR3 bases: TGCGCCAGCAGCCCACAGGGTATGGAGTATGGCTACACCTTC. Protein product: CASSPQGMEYGYTF.

Ten or more counts support this clonotype. V gene TRBV7-9 combines with J gene TRBJ2-2, with D hard to call. This CDR3 has 13 amino acids. Germline V CDR1 and CDR2: SEHNR, FQNEAQ (reference sequence). With 1 base removed from V and 6 bases from J, the gap between germline ends came to 6 bases. The CDR3 nucleotides are TGTGCCAGCAGCTTAGAAGTTCCCGGGGAGCTGTTTTTT. Protein: CASSLEVPGELFF.

This clonotype showed up many times. The chain carries TRBV7-8 and TRBJ1-5; D is ambiguous. V lost 1 base, J lost 7 bases, and 11 bases lay in between. The CDR3 runs to 14 residues. CDR1 and CDR2 from the germline V gene are SGHVS and FQNEAQ. The CDR3 region has the DNA TGTGCCAGCAGCTTAGAGTGGGCAGGCCAGCCCCAGCATTTT. This sequence encodes CASSLEWAGQPQHF.

This clonotype appeared many times. This sequence joins TRBV19 and TRBJ2-4; tentatively, D is TRBD1 (5 bases). The CDR3 consists of 16 residues. CDR1 and CDR2 (germline): LNHDA, SQIVND (reference sequence). Trimming removed 3 bases at V and 8 bases at J, with 20 bases between. The CDR3 DNA sequence: TGTGCCAGTAGTATCGGTATGGGCAGGGATGGGGACATTCAGTACTTC. Encoded protein: CASSIGMGRDGDIQYF.

The J gene is TRBJ1-1, the V gene TRBV12-3 or TRBV12-4; possible D gene TRBD1, 5 bases. The CDR3 has 10 residues. Trimming cost V 8 bases and J 4 bases, with 5 bases left between them. The CDR3: CASGATEAFF. In DNA, the CDR3 is TGTGCCAGCGGGGCCACTGAAGCTTTCTTT.

This clonotype was picked up many times. Here the CDR3 DNA reads TGTGCCATCAGTGTAAGTGAAGAATACGAGCAGTACTTC. Its protein is CAISVSEEYEQYF. This rearrangement joins TRBV10-3 to TRBJ2-7; D not certain. Germline values: CDR1 ENHRY, CDR2 SYGVKD. Trimming cost V 4 bases and J 4 bases, with 11 bases left between them. This CDR3 region has 13 residues.

The sample holds many counts of this clonotype. This chain links TRBV7-2 with TRBJ2-7; 13 positions match TRBD2. The CDR3 is 15 amino acids. The V segment lost 2 bases and the J segment 3 bases; nucleotides outside the gene matches: 1. The V gene's germline CDR1 is SGHTA and CDR2 FQGNSA. CDR3 in DNA: TGTGCCAGCAGCTTATGGACTAGCGGGAGCTACGAGCAGTACTTC. Translating gives CASSLWTSGSYEQYF.

This clonotype was counted at least ten times. The genes are TRBV19 and TRBJ1-2, with no clear D. Trimming removed 5 bases from V and 4 bases from J, with 17 bases in between. CDR3 size: 15 residues. The germline V gene encodes CDR1 LNHDA and CDR2 SQIVND (reference sequence). The CDR3 reads CASSFRTDRGYGYTF. In nucleotides, the CDR3 is TGTGCCAGTAGTTTCAGGACGGATCGGGGCTATGGCTACACCTTC.

The sample holds many counts of this clonotype. The V gene is TRBV7-2, the J gene TRBJ1-1; D remains ambiguous. The V gene's germline CDR1 is SGHTA and CDR2 FQGNSA. The CDR3 length is 14 residues. The V and J ends lost 1 base and 6 bases respectively, with 12 bases between them. CDR3 residues: CASSLVSGLAEAFF. CDR3 nucleotides: TGTGCCAGCAGCTTAGTATCTGGGCTAGCTGAAGCTTTCTTT.

At least ten counts were recorded for this clonotype. J is TRBJ1-5 and V is TRBV6-5; 7 bases line up with TRBD1. The ends lost 5 bases at V and 0 bases at J; junction bases unmatched: 10. The CDR3 extends over 17 amino acids. Germline V gene data show CDR1 as MNHEY and CDR2 as SVGAGI. The CDR3: CASSHLRDSYSNQPQHF. The CDR3 bases are TGTGCCAGCAGTCACCTTCGGGACAGCTATAGCAATCAGCCCCAGCATTTT.